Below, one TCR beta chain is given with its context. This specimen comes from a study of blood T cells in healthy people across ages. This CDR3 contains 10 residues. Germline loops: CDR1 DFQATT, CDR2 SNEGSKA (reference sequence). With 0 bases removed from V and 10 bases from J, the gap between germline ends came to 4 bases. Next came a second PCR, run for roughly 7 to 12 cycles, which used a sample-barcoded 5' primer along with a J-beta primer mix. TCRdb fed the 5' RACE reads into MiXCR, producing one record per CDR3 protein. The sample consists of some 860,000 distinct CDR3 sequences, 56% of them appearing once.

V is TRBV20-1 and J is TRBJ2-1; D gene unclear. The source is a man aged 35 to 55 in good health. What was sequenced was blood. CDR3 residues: CSARDQEQFF. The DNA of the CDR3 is TGCAGTGCTAGAGATCAAGAGCAGTTCTTC.